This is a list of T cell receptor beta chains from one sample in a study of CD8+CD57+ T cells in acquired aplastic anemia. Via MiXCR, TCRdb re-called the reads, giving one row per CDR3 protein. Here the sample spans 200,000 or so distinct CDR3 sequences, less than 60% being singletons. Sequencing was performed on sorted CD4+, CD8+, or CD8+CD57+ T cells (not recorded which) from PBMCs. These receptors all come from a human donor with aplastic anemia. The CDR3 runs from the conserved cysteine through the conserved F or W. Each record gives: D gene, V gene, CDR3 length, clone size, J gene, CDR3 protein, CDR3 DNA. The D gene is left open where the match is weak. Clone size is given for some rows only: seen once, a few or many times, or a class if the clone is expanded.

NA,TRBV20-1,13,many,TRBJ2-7,CSAVQSSGIGQYF,TGCAGTGCCGTACAATCTTCGGGGATCGGGCAGTACTTC
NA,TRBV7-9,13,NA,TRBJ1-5,CASSSAQHQPQHF,TGTGCCAGCAGCTCAGCCCAACATCAACCCCAGCATTTT
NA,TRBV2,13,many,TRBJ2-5,CASSGAVQETQYF,TGTGCCAGCAGTGGGGCAGTTCAAGAGACCCAGTACTTC
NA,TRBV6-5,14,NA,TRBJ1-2,CASSSRGANYGYTF,TGTGCCAGCTCTTCTAGGGGGGCTAACTATGGCTACACCTTC
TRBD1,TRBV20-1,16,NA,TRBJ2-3,CSAQLRTGMGTDTQYF,TGCAGTGCTCAACTCCGGACAGGGATGGGCACAGATACACAGTATTTT
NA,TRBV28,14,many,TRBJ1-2,CASSRGGVGYGYTF,TGTGCCAGCAGCCGGGGGGGGGTAGGCTATGGCTACACCTTC
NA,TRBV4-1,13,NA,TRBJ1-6,CASSQAEQGPLHF,TGCGCCAGCAGCCAAGCCGAACAGGGACCTCTCCACTTT
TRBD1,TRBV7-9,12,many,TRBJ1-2,CASSSTGPGYTF,TGTGCCAGCAGCTCGACAGGGCCTGGCTACACCTTC
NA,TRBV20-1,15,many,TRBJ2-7,CSARGRWGRLYEQYF,TGCAGTGCTAGGGGTAGATGGGGGCGTTTGTACGAGCAGTACTTC
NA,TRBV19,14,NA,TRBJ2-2,CASTGLGYTGELFF,TGTGCCAGTACCGGGCTCGGGTACACCGGGGAGCTGTTTTTT
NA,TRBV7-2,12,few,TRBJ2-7,CASSFHSHEQYF,TGTGCCAGCAGCTTCCACAGCCACGAGCAGTACTTC
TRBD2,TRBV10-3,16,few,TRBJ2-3,CAIRSGGGVGTDTQYF,TGTGCCATCAGAAGCGGGGGCGGAGTAGGCACAGATACGCAGTATTTT
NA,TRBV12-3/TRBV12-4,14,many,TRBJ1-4,CASRKQGGDEKLFF,TGTGCCAGCAGGAAACAGGGAGGTGACGAAAAACTGTTTTTT
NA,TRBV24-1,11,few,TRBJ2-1,CATSVVNEQFF,TGTGCCACCAGTGTGGTAAATGAGCAGTTCTTC
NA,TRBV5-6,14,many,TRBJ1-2,CASSRMDTPYGYTF,TGTGCCAGCAGCAGAATGGACACACCCTATGGCTACACCTTC
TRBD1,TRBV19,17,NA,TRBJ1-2,CASSILGTTGRDYGYTF,TGTGCCAGTAGTATCTTAGGGACGACAGGGCGCGACTATGGCTACACCTTC
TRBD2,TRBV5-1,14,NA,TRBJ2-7,CASSPSGTSYEQYF,TGCGCCAGCAGCCCTAGCGGGACGTCCTACGAGCAGTACTTC
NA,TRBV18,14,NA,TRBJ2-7,CASSPTDTPYEQYF,TGTGCCAGCTCACCCACGGACACTCCCTACGAGCAGTACTTC
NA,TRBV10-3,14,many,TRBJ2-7,CAIGKTGLSYEQYF,TGTGCCATCGGGAAAACTGGCCTCTCCTACGAGCAGTACTTC
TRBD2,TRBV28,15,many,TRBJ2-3,CASSPPTSHTDTQYF,TGTGCCAGCAGTCCCCCGACTAGCCACACAGATACGCAGTATTTT
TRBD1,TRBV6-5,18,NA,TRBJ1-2,CASSYLRTGGLTLYGCTF,TGTGCCAGCAGTTACTTAAGGACAGGGGGCCTCACCCTCTATGGCTGCACCTTC
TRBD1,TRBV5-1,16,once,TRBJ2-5,CASSLGDRGRGETQYF,TGCGCCAGCAGCTTGGGGGACAGGGGGCGCGGAGAGACCCAGTACTTC
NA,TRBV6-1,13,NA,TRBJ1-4,CASSEIRGEKLFF,TGTGCCAGCAGTGAAATACGGGGAGAAAAACTGTTTTTT
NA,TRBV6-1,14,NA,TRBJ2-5,CASSESAEEETQYF,TGTGCCAGCAGTGAATCCGCAGAGGAGGAGACCCAGTACTTC
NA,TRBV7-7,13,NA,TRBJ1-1,CASRSPGRCEAFF,TGTGCTAGCAGATCCCCCGGCAGGTGTGAAGCTTTCTTT
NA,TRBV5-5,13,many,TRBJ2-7,CASSLSTSSGTYF,TGTGCCAGCAGCTTGAGCACATCAAGCGGAACGTACTTC
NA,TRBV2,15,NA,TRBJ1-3,CASSVGQSSGNTIYF,TGTGCCAGCAGTGTAGGCCAGAGCTCTGGAAACACCATATATTTC
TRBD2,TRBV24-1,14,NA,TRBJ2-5,CATSDFSAGETQYF,TGTGCCACCAGTGATTTCTCAGCGGGGGAGACCCAGTACTTC
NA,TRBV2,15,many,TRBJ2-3,CASNRFRGTTDTQYF,TGTGCCAGCAACCGGTTTAGGGGGACAACAGATACGCAGTATTTT
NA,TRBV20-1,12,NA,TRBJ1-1,CSARAPGMGAFF,TGCAGTGCTAGAGCCCCGGGGATGGGAGCTTTCTTT
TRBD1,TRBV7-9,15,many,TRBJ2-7,CASSQGTGGSYEQYF,TGTGCCAGCAGCCAAGGGACAGGGGGCTCCTACGAGCAGTACTTC
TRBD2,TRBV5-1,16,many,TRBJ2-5,CASSPLAGGQGETQYF,TGCGCCAGCAGCCCCCTGGCGGGGGGGCAAGGAGAGACCCAGTACTTC